This TCR beta chain was profiled in a study of beta chain features in type 1 diabetes. Study as a whole: All samples combined gave fewer than 110 million sorted cells for examination. Findings of the study overall: Insertions were fewer and deletions more numerous at VDJ junctions in type 1 diabetes patients. The question left open here concerned HLA type influencing TCRB rearrangement. In all four CD4+ subsets, TCRB CDR3 length was significantly, moderately reduced in type 1 diabetes.

The investigators reverse transcribed all of the isolated RNA, so they sequenced expressed TCRB transcripts. Clones were sequenced by immunoSEQ multiplex PCR, and TCRdb holds only the in-frame ones, with some missing. The sample comprises about 300,000 clones, 13% of which are singletons, and 0.015% rests with the top ten. The CDR3 sequence is 17 residues long. Worth noting for this clone: Its antigen is unknown.

The specimen sequenced was naive CD4+ T cells from blood. The V call is TRBV21-1, the J call TRBJ2-5; the listed D gene, TRBD1, was not tested against the DNA. TRBV21-1 is tagged as a pseudogene. This TCR was sampled from a woman between 18 and 30 years old with type 1 diabetes. CDR3: CASSRNRAIYGQETQYF. DNA of the CDR3: TGTGCCAGCAGCAGAAACAGGGCGATATATGGGCAAGAGACCCAGTACTTC.